The 26 T cell receptor beta chains in this list originate from one sample, sequenced in a study of blood T cells in healthy people across ages. Using a J-beta primer mix together with a sample-barcoded 5' primer, a second PCR was run for roughly 7 to 12 cycles. TCRdb reprocessed the 5' RACE reads with MiXCR, giving one entry per CDR3 protein. The sample lists 650,000 to 1,000,000 distinct CDR3 sequences, roughly 40% occurring once. Sequencing was done on a sample of blood. These receptors came from a man younger than 35 in good health.

The sample holds a few counts of this clonotype. The chain uses TRBV20-1 and TRBJ1-6, with D possibly being TRBD1 (5 bases). Germline V gives CDR1 DFQATT, CDR2 SNEGSKA (reference sequence). Trimming pared 4 bases from V and 9 bases from J, leaving 13 bases between. CDR3 length: 13 amino acids. For the CDR3, the DNA is TGCAGTGCTATTCAGGGTTTGGGTTCACCCCTCCACTTT. It codes for CSAIQGLGSPLHF.

The table lists this clonotype with a few counts. The chain combines TRBV18 with TRBJ1-3; tentative D call: TRBD1 (5 bases). Trimming shortened V by 3 bases and J by 8 bases, and 11 bases separated the two germline ends. Germline CDR1 is KGHSH and CDR2 is LQKENI. This CDR3 contains 13 residues. The chain's CDR3 is CASSPRAADTIYF. The CDR3 coding sequence is TGTGCCAGCTCACCCAGGGCGGCAGACACCATATATTTT.

The V gene is TRBV7-9, the J gene TRBJ1-4; no firm D call. V lost 2 bases to trimming and J lost 5 bases, with 12 bases between them. CDR1 is SEHNR and CDR2 is FQNEAQ in the germline V gene (reference sequence). The CDR3 runs to 15 residues. The CDR3 loop is CASSLSPASNEKLFF. The CDR3 bases are TGTGCCAGCAGCTTAAGTCCAGCTTCCAATGAAAAACTGTTTTTT.

The V and J genes are TRBV29-1 and TRBJ1-1, with D tentatively TRBD1 (5 bases). With 0 bases removed from V and 6 bases from J, the gap between germline ends came to 20 bases. Germline V lookup: CDR1 SQVTM, CDR2 ANQGSEA. This CDR3 is 16 amino acids long. CDR3 bases: TGCAGCGTTGAAGAAGCACAATGGGCAGGGAGGGCTGAAGCTTTCTTT. Translating it yields CSVEEAQWAGRAEAFF.

The chain uses TRBV27 and TRBJ1-1; 8 bases fit TRBD1. The germline V gene encodes CDR1 MNHEY and CDR2 SMNVEV (reference sequence). This CDR3 is 15 amino acids long. V dropped 4 bases and J dropped 5; count of bases not matched to a gene: 9. CDR3 DNA sequence: TGTGCCAGCAGTTCATATACAGGGGGTGGTACTGAAGCTTTCTTT. Translation gives CASSSYTGGGTEAFF.

This sequence joins TRBV7-2 and TRBJ2-7; possibly TRBD1 for D (5 bases). V was clipped by 1 base and J by 3 bases, with 13 bases between them. Per germline, CDR1 SGHTA and CDR2 FQGNSA. CDR3 size: 15 residues. The CDR3 DNA is TGTGCCAGCAGCTTAGTTCAGGGCAGGATCTACGAGCAGTACTTC. This codes for CASSLVQGRIYEQYF.

Ten or more counts support this clonotype. J is TRBJ2-1 and V is TRBV27, with 16 bases that match TRBD2. From germline, CDR1 is MNHEY and CDR2 SMNVEV (reference sequence). This CDR3 contains 18 residues. J lost 7 bases, V lost 3 bases, and 9 bases had no gene match. The CDR3: CASSFIGTSGGASNEQFF. CDR3 in DNA: TGTGCCAGCAGTTTCATCGGGACTAGCGGGGGGGCTAGTAATGAGCAGTTCTTC.

In its sample, this clonotype was seen a few times. The chain employs TRBV20-1 and TRBJ1-5, with no clear D. The germline gives CDR1 DFQATT, CDR2 SNEGSKA (reference sequence). CDR3 length: 15 amino acids. Trimming took 6 bases from V and 2 from J, leaving 17 bases between them. CDR3 coding DNA: TGCAGTGCCGAAAGGACGCAGGCTGGCAATCAGCCCCAGCATTTT. Its translation: CSAERTQAGNQPQHF.

This clonotype was seen more than once but under ten times. This rearrangement joins TRBV30 to TRBJ2-1; 8 bases are shared with TRBD2. Germline V gene data show CDR1 as GTSNPN and CDR2 as SVGIG (reference sequence). V shed 8 bases, J shed 9 bases, and the junction held 9 bases outside the gene matches. The length of the CDR3 is 12 residues. The CDR3 here is CAHDGGDGEQFF. For the CDR3, the DNA is TGTGCCCACGACGGGGGGGACGGTGAGCAGTTCTTC.

The chain recombines TRBV15 with TRBJ1-5, with a tentative D call TRBD1 (5 bases). Germline V lookup: CDR1 LNHNV, CDR2 YYDKDF (reference sequence). The CDR3 loop spans 15 amino acids. Trimming removed 0 bases at V and 6 bases at J, with 12 bases between. In DNA form, the CDR3 reads TGTGCCACCAGCAGAGATCGACAGTCCGGTCAGCCCCAGCATTTT. Encoded protein: CATSRDRQSGQPQHF.

This clonotype was counted only a few times. The chain recombines TRBV5-1 with TRBJ2-1, with 7 positions matching TRBD2. Germline V lookup: CDR1 SGHRS, CDR2 YFSETQ. Losses at the gene ends were 7 bases for V and 6 bases for J; bases not matched to a gene: 22. The CDR3 totals 18 residues. CDR3 protein: CASGRGGGLSTLLNEQFF. CDR3 DNA: TGCGCCAGCGGGCGGGGCGGGGGACTTTCTACTCTCCTCAATGAGCAGTTCTTC. Together with reference TRBV5-1 and TRBJ2-1, the CDR3 gives the full variable domain: KAGVTQTPRYLIKTRGQQVTLSCSPISGHRSVSWYQQTPGQGLQFLFEYFSETQRNKGNFPGRFSGRQFSNSRSEMNVSTLELGDSALYLCASGRGGGLSTLLNEQFFGPGTRLTVL.

The rearrangement links TRBV12-3 or TRBV12-4 to TRBJ2-2; TRBD1 might be the D (6 bases). V lost 2 bases and J 2 bases, leaving 12 bases between the germline ends. The CDR3 contains 16 residues. The CDR3 loop reads CASSLIWDINTGELFF. The CDR3, as DNA: TGTGCCAGCAGTTTAATATGGGACATAAACACCGGGGAGCTGTTTTTT.

The V gene is TRBV12-5, the J gene TRBJ2-7, with 9 positions matching TRBD1. CDR1 LGHNT and CDR2 FRNRAP come from the germline V gene. There are 15 residues in the CDR3. V shed 5 bases and J 7 bases; nucleotides not matched to a gene: 12. This CDR3 reads CASGPTQGAPNEQYF. The CDR3 coding sequence is TGTGCTAGTGGTCCCACACAGGGGGCACCGAATGAGCAGTACTTC. The full variable domain, with the rest looked up from reference TRBV12-5 and TRBJ2-7, is DARVTQTPRHKVTEMGQEVTMRCQPILGHNTVFWYRQTMMQGLELLAYFRNRAPLDDSGMPKDRFSAEMPDATLATLKIQPSEPRDSAVYFCASGPTQGAPNEQYFGPGTRLTVT.

On this clonotype itself: A much larger clone differs from this one at a single base, so this may be a read error. V gene TRBV12-3 or TRBV12-4 combines with J gene TRBJ2-7; D gene uncertain. Deletions cut 6 bases from V and 6 bases from J, with 18 bases between. This CDR3 comprises 14 residues. CDR3 DNA sequence: TGTGCCAGCAGCGTATTACCCTTCGAACCCGAGCAGTACTTC. Translation: CASSVLPFEPEQYF.

This sequence joins TRBV20-1 and TRBJ2-3, with 8 bases fitting TRBD2. CDR3 length: 15 amino acids. The germline V gene has CDR1 DFQATT and CDR2 SNEGSKA (reference sequence). V gave up 0 bases and J gave up 6 bases; unmatched junction bases: 8. The CDR3 is CSARDEASGPDTQYF. In DNA, the CDR3 is TGCAGTGCTAGAGACGAGGCTAGCGGGCCGGATACGCAGTATTTT.

The chain links TRBV20-1 to TRBJ2-4; D remains unclear. The better agreement between TRBJ2-7 and the DNA end casts doubt on the J call. CDR3 length equals 12 residues. The V gene's germline CDR1 is DFQATT and CDR2 SNEGSKA (reference sequence). The CDR3, as DNA: TGCAGTGCTAACCACGCTTCCAACGAGCAGTACTTC. This encodes CSANHASNEQYF.

The chain combines TRBV12-3 or TRBV12-4 with TRBJ2-4; TRBD1 matches at 8 bases. The CDR3 is 12 residues long. CDR3 nucleotides: TGTGCAGACAGGGGAGAGGCGGAGCTATGGTACTTC. Amino acids: CADRGEAELWYF.

The chain carries TRBV3-1 and TRBJ2-1; D gene unclear. This CDR3 contains 16 residues. Trimming pared 0 bases from V and 0 bases from J, leaving 9 bases between. Germline V lookup: CDR1 LGHDT, CDR2 YNNKEL (reference sequence). DNA of the CDR3: TGTGCCAGCAGCCAAGATGCGGAGACCTCCTACAATGAGCAGTTCTTC. Its translation is CASSQDAETSYNEQFF.

This clonotype came up many times. The chain has TRBV12-3 or TRBV12-4 and TRBJ1-6; D not certain. The CDR3 sequence is 14 residues long. Trimming took 1 base from V and 6 from J, leaving 7 bases between them. The CDR3 DNA sequence: TGTGCCAGCAGTTTAGGTGGAATTAATTCACCCCTCCACTTT. Translated: CASSLGGINSPLHF.

This clonotype was detected a few times. The chain has TRBV4-3 and TRBJ2-6; D is uncertain. With 0 bases removed from V and 2 bases from J, the gap between germline ends came to 5 bases. From germline, CDR1 is LGHNA and CDR2 YSLEER. This CDR3 is 15 amino acids long. The CDR3 loop is CASSQESAGANVLTF. DNA of the CDR3: TGCGCCAGCAGCCAAGAATCAGCTGGGGCCAACGTCCTGACTTTC.

The chain is built from TRBV11-1 and TRBJ2-2; D unresolved. V shed 3 bases and J shed 4 bases, with 6 bases lying between them. Germline V gene sequence: CDR1 SGHAT, CDR2 FQDESV (reference sequence). The CDR3 runs to 13 residues. The CDR3: CASSFVATGELFF. DNA for the CDR3: TGTGCCAGCAGCTTTGTTGCCACCGGGGAGCTGTTTTTT.

This clonotype was seen a handful of times. A much more abundant neighbour one base away suggests this may be a read error. The CDR3 DNA sequence: TGCAGTGCTAGAAAGCTCCGCGAGCAGTACTTC. Its protein product is CSARKLREQYF. The chain uses TRBV20-1 and TRBJ2-7; D not resolved. V was cut by 2 bases and J by 6 bases, with 8 bases left in between. Germline V gene sequence: CDR1 DFQATT, CDR2 SNEGSKA (reference sequence). The CDR3 has 11 amino acids.

This clonotype was seen a handful of times. The chain joins TRBV6-5 to TRBJ2-3, with TRBD2 matching over 7 bases. V lost 6 bases, J lost 1 base, and 10 bases stayed unmatched. Germline CDR1 is MNHEY and CDR2 is SVGAGI. This CDR3 comprises 16 residues. DNA of the CDR3: TGTGCCAGCAGCACCCATCTGGCGGGGGGCACAGATACGCAGTATTTT. Protein product: CASSTHLAGGTDTQYF.

In the case of this clonotype: An end of the junction does not agree with germline; a read error may underlie this. The gene calls are TRBV5-1 and TRBJ2-7; 7 positions match TRBD1. The CDR3 length is 14 residues. From germline, CDR1 is SGHRS and CDR2 YFSETQ. CDR3 nucleotides: TGCACCAGCAGCGCGACAGGGAACCCCTACGAGCAGTACTTC. This sequence encodes CTSSATGNPYEQYF.

This clonotype showed up just a few times. The genes are TRBV7-9 and TRBJ2-5, with D possibly called TRBD1 or TRBD2 (5 bases each). This CDR3 has 14 amino acids. Between the trimmed V and J ends, which lost 4 bases and 2 bases, there was a span of 11 bases. Germline CDR1 SEHNR, CDR2 FQNEAQ (reference sequence). The CDR3 loop is CASSSLGAQETQYF. The CDR3 nucleotides are TGTGCCAGCAGCTCCCTCGGGGCACAAGAGACCCAGTACTTC.

In DNA, the CDR3 is TGCAGTGCTAGATTACAGGGGGCTAATGAAAAACTGTTTTTT. It encodes CSARLQGANEKLFF. This sequence joins TRBV20-1 and TRBJ1-4, with 8 bases fitting TRBD1. CDR3 length: 14 amino acids. The ends lost 2 bases at V and 3 bases at J; junction bases unmatched: 2. Germline V gene lookup returns CDR1 DFQATT and CDR2 SNEGSKA (reference sequence).